This T cell receptor (beta chain) was profiled in a study of cytomegalovirus exposure and HLA in healthy donors. Whole-study results and caveats: Immune exposure information available was restricted to CMV serostatus. Despite most TCR sequences being rare, some public TCRs occurred in many donors.

Amplification used 60 Vbeta primers and 13 Jbeta primers. Here immunoSEQ multiplex PCR was the method, and the copy in TCRdb shows in-frame clones only, minus some. There are 110,000 to 150,000 clones in the sample; more than 75% occur only once, and over 2% lies in the top ten. The CDR3 has 17 amino acids. Comment on this clone: The target antigen is unknown.

This receptor was taken from a woman aged 18-29 years in good health and CMV-seropositive. The sequencing input was PBMCs. The chain employs TRBV1 and TRBJ1-2; no check of the table's D call, TRBD1, against the DNA was made. TRBV1 is a listed pseudogene. The CDR3 DNA follows: TGCACCAGCAGCAAGGACACCATCGCGTCAGGAAACTATGGCTACACCTTC. Its protein product is CTSSKDTIASGNYGYTF.